What follows is one TCR beta chain and its context. Antigen unknown. CDR1 SGHTA and CDR2 FQGNSA come from the germline V gene. The CDR3 loop spans 15 amino acids. Trimming stripped 0 bases from V and 2 bases from J, with 8 bases between. This record belongs to a study of OX40 agonist ivuxolimab in advanced cancers. Study details: Under the entry rules, prior anti-PD-1, anti-PD-L1 or anti-CTLA-4 therapy was allowed, and roughly 39% had some. Three patients showed partial responses: one hepatocellular carcinoma and two cutaneous melanoma cases. Findings and limits, study-wide: Compared with others, partial responders at 0.1-3.0 mg/kg displayed clonal expansion among the lowest.

The method was immunoSEQ multiplex PCR; TCRdb's version includes in-frame clones alone and lacks a portion of them. This sample carries more than 40,000 clones, roughly 86% of them seen once, and the ten largest clones take around 1%. J is TRBJ1-3 and V is TRBV7-2; no reliable D call. The TCR originated in an adult with an advanced solid tumor such as melanoma, head and neck, liver or kidney cancer. The sample in question was CD4+ or CD8+ T cells sorted from blood, obtained in a trial of the OX40 agonist ivuxolimab. The chain's CDR3 is CASSLAFGPGNTIYF. CDR3 bases: TGTGCCAGCAGCTTAGCATTCGGTCCTGGAAACACCATATATTTT.